The 11 T cell receptor beta chains given below trace back to one sample, sequenced in a study of shared clonotypes between healthy human individuals. Naive CD8 cells lacked CD45RO and underwent positive selection for CCR7, leaving out terminally differentiated effector memory CD45RA+ cells. TCRdb keeps only in-frame clones here, not all; method: immunoSEQ multiplex PCR. The sample consists of approximately 740,000 clones, roughly 92% of them appearing once. Sequenced input: naive CD8+ T cells sorted from blood. These receptors were obtained from a man aged 30 to 39 in good health.

The rearrangement joins TRBV11-2 to TRBJ2-1; D unresolved. CDR1 is SGHAT and CDR2 is FQNNGV in the germline V gene. There are 13 residues in the CDR3. V was shortened by 7 bases and J by 9 bases, with 16 bases between the two germline ends. CDR3 nucleotides: TGTGCCAGCACCCCCGGGCAGCCGGCTGAGCAGTTCTTC. This sequence encodes CASTPGQPAEQFF.

The rearrangement uses TRBV5-4 and TRBJ2-1, with 11 bases matching TRBD2. Germline values: CDR1 SGHNT, CDR2 YYREEE (reference sequence). V gave up 0 bases and J gave up 0 bases; unmatched junction bases: 8. The CDR3 has 19 residues. In nucleotides, the CDR3 is TGTGCCAGCAGCTTGGGACTAGCGGGGATTCCCAGCTCCTACAATGAGCAGTTCTTC. Its translation: CASSLGLAGIPSSYNEQFF.

The chain carries TRBV5-4 and TRBJ2-3; 7 bases line up with TRBD1. Germline values: CDR1 SGHNT, CDR2 YYREEE (reference sequence). V shed 5 bases and J 2 bases; nucleotides not matched to a gene: 5. The CDR3 runs 14 residues. The CDR3 nucleotides are TGTGCCAGCAGGTTCGGACAGGTCACAGATACGCAGTATTTT. This gives the protein CASRFGQVTDTQYF.

The genes are TRBV5-6 and TRBJ2-1; possibly TRBD1 or TRBD2 for D (5 bases each). The CDR3 loop spans 12 amino acids. Germline values: CDR1 SGHDT, CDR2 YYEEEE. Trimming took off 3 bases at V and 5 bases at J, with 6 bases between the two ends. The DNA of the CDR3 is TGTGCCAGCAGCTGGGGACACAATGAGCAGTTCTTC. Translating gives CASSWGHNEQFF.

The V gene is TRBV28, the J gene TRBJ2-7; TRBD2 matches 15 bases. Unmatched junction bases numbered 4, after V lost 7 bases and J lost 0 bases. Germline CDR1 reads MDHEN; CDR2 reads SYDVKM. The CDR3 spans 16 residues. The CDR3 loop is CASNGLAGGSSYEQYF. The DNA for the CDR3 is TGTGCCAGCAACGGACTAGCGGGAGGGTCCTCCTACGAGCAGTACTTC.

The chain is built from TRBV28 and TRBJ2-3; D is unresolved. CDR1 MDHEN and CDR2 SYDVKM come from the germline V gene. There are 14 residues in the CDR3. Trimming took 7 bases from V and 5 from J, leaving 16 bases between them. The CDR3 DNA sequence: TGTGCCAGCAATTCGGTTTACGTGGGAGATACGCAGTATTTT. Protein product: CASNSVYVGDTQYF.

Comments on this clone: Other DNA sequences in this specimen translate into the identical CDR3. This rearrangement joins TRBV9 to TRBJ1-5, with a possible D match to TRBD1 (5 bases). The CDR3 has 11 amino acids. With 8 bases removed from V and 4 bases from J, the gap between germline ends came to 7 bases. Germline values: CDR1 SGDLS, CDR2 YYNGEE. CDR3 nucleotides: TGTGCCAGTGGGGGAAATCAGCCCCAGCATTTT. Its protein product is CASGGNQPQHF.

DNA of the CDR3: TGTGCCAGCAGTGGTCAGCAGACCCAGTACTTC. Residues: CASSGQQTQYF. The gene calls are TRBV25-1 and TRBJ2-5; D uncertain. Per germline, CDR1 MGHDK and CDR2 SYGVNS. This CDR3 comprises 11 residues. V lost 4 bases and J lost 6, with 6 bases in between.

V gene TRBV27 combines with J gene TRBJ2-1; D uncertain. Germline lookup yields CDR1 MNHEY and CDR2 SMNVEV (reference sequence). CDR3 size: 12 residues. Trimming cost V 6 bases and J 8 bases, with 11 bases left between them. This chain's CDR3 is CASSYPGDEQFF. DNA of the CDR3: TGTGCCAGCAGCTACCCTGGCGATGAGCAGTTCTTC.

The chain has TRBV11-2 and TRBJ2-1; 13 bases align to TRBD2. The CDR3 totals 15 residues. V lost 1 base to trimming and J lost 9 bases; unmatched junction nucleotides: 3. Looked up from germline, CDR1 is SGHAT and CDR2 is FQNNGV. Here the CDR3 DNA reads TGTGCCAGCAGCTTAGCCGGGACTAGCGGGATTGAGCAGTTCTTC. Translated, it gives CASSLAGTSGIEQFF. The whole variable domain, filled in from reference TRBV11-2 and TRBJ2-1, reads EAGVAQSPRYKIIEKRQSVAFWCNPISGHATLYWYQQILGQGPKLLIQFQNNGVVDDSQLPKDRFSAERLKGVDSTLKIQPAKLEDSAVYLCASSLAGTSGIEQFFGPGTRLTVL.

This clone was counted only a few times. The chain combines TRBV23-1 with TRBJ2-7, with D perhaps matching TRBD2 (5 bases). TRBV23-1 is filed as an ORF, its function uncertain. V lost 4 bases to trimming and J lost 7 bases, with 26 bases between them. The CDR3 has 17 residues. The CDR3 loop reads CASSRQVGLVTHREQYF. The CDR3 coding sequence is TGCGCCAGCAGTCGTCAAGTTGGACTCGTCACGCACCGAGAGCAGTACTTC.